The clone carrying this T cell receptor beta chain was found a few times. Antigen: not known. V was clipped by 5 bases and J by 1 base, with 16 bases between them. Germline V gene data show CDR1 as SGHRS and CDR2 as YFSETQ. This CDR3 is built from 15 residues. TCRdb reprocessed the 5' RACE reads with MiXCR, giving one entry per CDR3 protein. Among 300,000 to 350,000 distinct CDR3 sequences, approximately 19% were seen once, and the ten largest hold over 20%. This entry is derived from a study of T-cell memory formation after mild COVID-19. Points from the study as a whole: Clones that contracted clustered mainly in CM and EM if CD4+ and in EMRA if CD8+.

Material for sequencing was PBMCs or a T cell subset sorted from them (not recorded which). The rearrangement joins TRBV5-1 to TRBJ2-7, with D unresolved. This clonotype originated in a man aged 18 to 35 who had mild COVID-19 (a few samples of this study predate the infection). Cell type and time point are not known. CDR3 sequence: CASRKNSGSSYEQYF. In nucleotides, the CDR3 is TGCGCCAGCAGGAAAAACTCAGGATCATCCTACGAGCAGTACTTC.